This TCR beta chain was profiled in a study of blood T cell repertoires in COVID-19. Study details: COVID-19 samples from acute and convalescent phases originated in the United States, Italy and Spain. Sample material is recorded as cDNA or gDNA derived from T cells, B-cell-depleted T cells, or PBMCs.

This clone was seen just once. Patients at the Seattle site were enrolled during active infection and followed longitudinally. Repertoires were generated with immunoSEQ multiplex PCR, while TCRdb's copy carries only in-frame clones and drops some. The sample carries 300,000 to 350,000 clones, around nine tenths recorded once. The sequence was collected from a woman in her twenties or thirties with COVID-19, enrolled during active disease. The sequenced sample was peripheral blood.

For the CDR3, the DNA is TGTGCCAGCAGCGTCGGCGGGAGGGCCGGCAATGAGCAGTTCTTC. It translates to CASSVGGRAGNEQFF. The rearrangement links TRBV9 to TRBJ2-1; 9 nucleotides match TRBD2. The CDR3 has 15 residues. Germline values: CDR1 SGDLS, CDR2 YYNGEE. The junction had 6 bases not matched to a gene; V was cut back by 2 bases and J by 6 bases.